These 22 T cell receptor beta chains were all obtained from the same sample, sequenced in a study of T-cell reconstitution after alpha-beta-depleted transplantation in children. Construction of the TCRbeta library involved unique molecular identifiers. TCRdb called the PCR reads again in MiXCR, with one record for every CDR3 protein. The sample has approximately 980,000 distinct CDR3 sequences; about 26% are singletons. Sequencing used PBMCs, mostly from graft donor cells, obtained 360 days after TCRalphabeta/CD19-depleted stem cell transplant. Source of these receptors: a boy under two years old who had a stem cell transplant for SCID, so the T cells may come from the graft donor.

This clonotype was seen a few times. The chain has TRBV5-1 and TRBJ1-2; unclear D gene. The length of the CDR3 is 14 residues. Germline CDR1 and CDR2: SGHRS and YFSETQ. Deletions cut 0 bases from V and 8 bases from J, with 14 bases between. The CDR3 here is CASSLEGRSEGYTF. DNA for the CDR3: TGCGCCAGCAGCTTGGAGGGCCGCTCTGAAGGCTACACCTTC.

This clonotype has a handful of counts. The rearrangement joins TRBV4-1 to TRBJ1-5; 7 positions agree with TRBD1. With 1 base clipped from V and 0 bases from J, the junction kept 6 bases outside the gene matches. Germline CDR1 and CDR2: MGHRA and YSYEKL. There are 17 residues in the CDR3. CDR3 region: CASSQGGQFYSNQPQHF. CDR3 sequence (DNA): TGCGCCAGCAGCCAAGGGGGACAGTTTTATAGCAATCAGCCCCAGCATTTT.

This clonotype was detected only a few times. V is TRBV29-1 and J is TRBJ2-1; D is possibly TRBD1 (5 bases). CDR1 and CDR2 from the germline V gene are SQVTM and ANQGSEA. Trimming cost V 1 base and J 0 bases, with 13 bases left between them. The CDR3 is 16 residues long. In DNA form, the CDR3 reads TGCAGCGTTGAAGGGCTTTGGCAGGGCTCCTACAATGAGCAGTTCTTC. It codes for CSVEGLWQGSYNEQFF.

The V gene is TRBV6-5, the J gene TRBJ1-6, with 8 bases lining up with TRBD1. CDR1 is MNHEY, CDR2 SVGAGI, per germline. V gave up 4 bases and J gave up 10 bases; unmatched junction bases: 12. The CDR3 has 16 residues. The CDR3 is CASSFTVDRVGSPLHF. CDR3 nucleotides: TGTGCCAGCAGTTTTACGGTGGACAGGGTGGGATCACCCCTCCACTTT.

The chain couples TRBV6-1 to TRBJ2-7, with D unresolved. The CDR3 consists of 15 residues. The germline V and J ends were trimmed by 6 bases and 0 bases, with 15 bases remaining between them. CDR1 MNHNS and CDR2 SASEGT come from the germline V gene. The CDR3 loop is CASSSHGPGSYEQYF. The CDR3 coding sequence is TGTGCCAGCAGCTCTCACGGGCCCGGCTCCTACGAGCAGTACTTC.

The chain carries TRBV4-2 and TRBJ2-7; 8 positions agree with TRBD2. Germline CDR1 is LGHNA and CDR2 is YNFKEQ. J lost 2 bases, V lost 4 bases, and 13 bases had no gene match. CDR3 length equals 17 residues. In DNA, the CDR3 is TGTGCCAGCAGCCCTTCTCCCGGGACTAGTAGAACCTACGAGCAGTACTTC. As protein: CASSPSPGTSRTYEQYF.

This clonotype was detected a few times. This chain links TRBV12-3 or TRBV12-4 with TRBJ2-1, with D hard to call. V was pared by 6 bases and J by 5 bases, with 11 bases between. CDR3 length equals 13 residues. The CDR3 is CASSSQINNEQFF. The CDR3 nucleotides are TGTGCCAGCAGCTCACAGATAAACAATGAGCAGTTCTTC.

This clonotype was seen a few times. V gene TRBV5-1 combines with J gene TRBJ2-1; D may be TRBD2 (6 bases). This CDR3 has 15 residues. V lost 1 base and J lost 4, with 12 bases in between. The V gene's germline CDR1 is SGHRS and CDR2 YFSETQ. The CDR3 reads CASSLTGRGYNEQFF. The CDR3 bases are TGCGCCAGCAGCTTGACAGGACGGGGGTACAATGAGCAGTTCTTC.

The sample holds a few counts of this clonotype. The chain employs TRBV4-2 and TRBJ2-2; the match to TRBD2 covers 10 bases. V lost 4 bases to trimming and J lost 1 base; unmatched junction nucleotides: 6. The CDR3 contains 17 residues. The germline V gene has CDR1 LGHNA and CDR2 YNFKEQ. The CDR3 DNA follows: TGTGCCAGCAGCCTAGAGTCTAGCGGGGGGAACACCGGGGAGCTGTTTTTT. This gives the protein CASSLESSGGNTGELFF.

This clonotype has more than one count but fewer than ten. The V and J genes are TRBV6-5 and TRBJ2-5; 7 positions match TRBD2. This CDR3 has 16 residues. Looked up from germline, CDR1 is MNHEY and CDR2 is SVGAGI. The J segment lost 3 bases and the V segment lost 2 bases, leaving 9 bases of the junction unmatched. The CDR3 coding sequence is TGTGCCAGCAGTTACCTGGCCGGGGGGTTGAAAGAGACCCAGTACTTC. Encoded protein: CASSYLAGGLKETQYF.

A few counts support this clonotype. The chain is built from TRBV10-3 and TRBJ2-3; tentatively, D is TRBD1 (6 bases). The V gene lost 11 bases and the J gene lost 2 bases, with 11 bases spanning the gap. This CDR3 contains 12 residues. Looked up from germline, CDR1 is ENHRY and CDR2 is SYGVKD. The CDR3 bases are TGTGCCGCTGGGGGCCACACAGATACGCAGTATTTT. It is translated as CAAGGHTDTQYF.

V is TRBV20-1 and J is TRBJ2-1; 9 nucleotides agree with TRBD2. V was pared by 0 bases and J by 2 bases, with 5 bases of the junction left unmatched. From germline, CDR1 is DFQATT and CDR2 SNEGSKA (reference sequence). The CDR3 runs to 16 residues. The CDR3, as DNA: TGCAGTGCTAGAGATAGCGGGGGAAAGACCTACAATGAGCAGTTCTTC. It yields the protein CSARDSGGKTYNEQFF.

This clonotype was seen a handful of times. This rearrangement joins TRBV3-1 to TRBJ2-7, with a possible D match to TRBD2 (7 bases). V was pared by 2 bases and J by 2 bases, with 13 bases between. Germline assignment: CDR1 LGHDT and CDR2 YNNKEL (reference sequence). There are 15 residues in the CDR3. DNA for the CDR3: TGTGCCAGCAGCCAATTCACCGGGGGGCCCTACGAGCAGTACTTC. Residues: CASSQFTGGPYEQYF.

This rearrangement joins TRBV6-2 or TRBV6-3 to TRBJ2-3; 13 bases align to TRBD2. Germline lookup yields CDR1 MNHEY and CDR2 SVGEGT. CDR3 length: 17 residues. V lost 6 bases and J lost 1; bases outside the gene matches: 7. The CDR3 protein is CASSRTGLAGGTDTQYF. The CDR3 DNA is TGTGCCAGCAGCCGAACCGGACTAGCGGGGGGCACAGATACGCAGTATTTT.

This clonotype was counted between two and nine times. Written as DNA, the CDR3 is TGTGCCAGCAGCTCACGAACTGGGGGGGTCTACAATGAGCAGTTCTTC. Translation gives CASSSRTGGVYNEQFF. The J gene is TRBJ2-1, the V gene TRBV7-2, with 7 bases fitting TRBD2. The CDR3 contains 16 residues. Trimming cost V 4 bases and J 3 bases; bases outside gene matches: 9. Germline V gene lookup returns CDR1 SGHTA and CDR2 FQGNSA.

The chain is built from TRBV5-1 and TRBJ2-5; unclear D gene. CDR1 and CDR2 (germline): SGHRS, YFSETQ. V lost 4 bases, J lost 2 bases, and 12 bases lay in between. The CDR3 extends over 14 amino acids. CDR3 sequence (DNA): TGCGCCAGCAGCGGAACAGTACTACAAGAGACCCAGTACTTC. Translation: CASSGTVLQETQYF.

This clonotype has just a few counts. The chain carries TRBV25-1 and TRBJ2-1; TRBD2 aligns across 14 bases. The CDR3 is made up of 18 amino acids. Germline lookup yields CDR1 MGHDK and CDR2 SYGVNS. J lost 6 bases, V lost 4 bases, and 11 bases had no gene match. Here the CDR3 reads CASSGLAGGSLAANEQFF. The CDR3 bases are TGTGCCAGCAGTGGACTAGCGGGGGGGTCCCTTGCGGCCAATGAGCAGTTCTTC.

The chain has TRBV16 and TRBJ2-5, with TRBD1 as a possible D gene (5 bases). V was clipped by 0 bases and J by 4 bases, with 15 bases between them. Per germline, CDR1 KGHSY and CDR2 FQNENV. This CDR3 is 16 amino acids long. DNA of the CDR3: TGTGCCAGCAGCCAATCTAATAGCCAGGGCCGAGAGACCCAGTACTTC. Translated, it gives CASSQSNSQGRETQYF.

V gene TRBV7-2 combines with J gene TRBJ2-1, with no clear D. The CDR3 is made up of 13 amino acids. Trimming removed 1 base from V and 6 bases from J, with 7 bases in between. Per the germline V gene, CDR1 is SGHTA and CDR2 is FQGNSA. This CDR3 reads CASSLGRFNEQFF. The CDR3 nucleotides are TGTGCCAGCAGCTTAGGCCGGTTCAATGAGCAGTTCTTC.

This sequence joins TRBV6-1 and TRBJ2-7; 11 nucleotides match TRBD1. Germline CDR1 and CDR2: MNHNS and SASEGT. The CDR3 runs 15 residues. The ends lost 5 bases at V and 2 bases at J; junction bases unmatched: 5. In DNA, the CDR3 is TGTGCCAGCAGTACGCCGGGACAGGGGGCCTACGAGCAGTACTTC. This sequence encodes CASSTPGQGAYEQYF.

The chain uses TRBV6-2 or TRBV6-3 and TRBJ2-3, with D possibly being TRBD2 (7 bases). Germline CDR1 MNHEY, CDR2 SVGEGT. Between the trimmed V and J ends, which lost 6 bases and 1 base, there was a span of 14 bases. The length of the CDR3 is 15 residues. DNA for the CDR3: TGTGCCAGCAGCTGGGAGGGGGTCGGCACAGATACGCAGTATTTT. This codes for CASSWEGVGTDTQYF.

This rearrangement joins TRBV5-5 to TRBJ2-2; 8 nucleotides agree with TRBD2. CDR1 and CDR2 from the germline V gene are SGHKS and YYEKEE (reference sequence). The CDR3 consists of 16 residues. J gave up 7 bases and V 2 bases, and 10 bases lay outside the gene matches. The chain's CDR3 is CASSFSISGGGGELFF. The CDR3 DNA reads as TGTGCCAGCAGCTTCAGTATCAGCGGGGGCGGCGGGGAGCTGTTTTTT.